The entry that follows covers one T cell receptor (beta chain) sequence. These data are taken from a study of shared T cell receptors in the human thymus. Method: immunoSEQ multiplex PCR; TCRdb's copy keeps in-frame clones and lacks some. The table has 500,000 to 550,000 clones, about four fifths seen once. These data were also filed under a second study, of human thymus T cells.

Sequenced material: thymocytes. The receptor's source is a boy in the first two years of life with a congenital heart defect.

In nucleotides, the CDR3 is TGTGCCAGCAGCCAAGATCCCAGGACAGGGGGCCCTATCCAGTTCTTC. It specifies CASSQDPRTGGPIQFF. V usage is TRBV4-2 and J usage is TRBJ2-1; TRBD1 matches 11 bases. Germline assignment: CDR1 LGHNA and CDR2 YNFKEQ. Germline trimming cut 0 bases from V and 13 bases from J; bases unmatched to any gene: 11. The CDR3 has 16 residues.